These 26 T cell receptor beta chains share one sample of origin, sequenced in a study of blood T cell repertoires in COVID-19. Libraries were prepared by immunoSEQ multiplex PCR; TCRdb keeps only in-frame clonotypes and omits some of them. The sample consists of approximately 92,000 clones, around 85% of them appearing once. Sequenced material: peripheral blood. These receptors came from a man over 45 with acute or convalescent COVID-19.

This rearrangement joins TRBV27 to TRBJ2-1; TRBD2 might be the D (6 bases). CDR3 length: 17 amino acids. The V end lost 7 bases, the J end lost 4 bases, and 23 bases lay between the germline ends. The germline V gene encodes CDR1 MNHEY and CDR2 SMNVEV (reference sequence). In DNA, the CDR3 is TGTGCCAGCAACCCCCTAGCGCTTAACTCCCATTACAATGAGCAGTTCTTC. Translation gives CASNPLALNSHYNEQFF.

Note on this clone: The sample holds other DNA sequences that translate to the same CDR3. The rearrangement joins TRBV5-1 to TRBJ1-1; D gene unclear. From germline, CDR1 is SGHRS and CDR2 YFSETQ. V was pared by 0 bases and J by 2 bases, with 5 bases between. This CDR3 is 13 amino acids long. The CDR3 here is CASSLEANTEAFF. CDR3 coding DNA: TGCGCCAGCAGCTTGGAAGCCAACACTGAAGCTTTCTTT.

Written as DNA, the CDR3 is TGTGCCAGTAGTACGGGGGGATTCAACGAGCAGTACTTC. It codes for CASSTGGFNEQYF. J is TRBJ2-7 and V is TRBV19; TRBD2 matches 7 bases. The CDR3 extends over 13 amino acids. CDR1 is LNHDA, CDR2 SQIVND, per germline (reference sequence). With V trimmed by 4 bases and J by 5 bases, 5 bases remained unmatched.

The chain combines TRBV6-5 with TRBJ2-3; TRBD2 is a possible D gene (5 bases). V was cut by 2 bases and J by 4 bases, with 13 bases left in between. Germline CDR1 and CDR2: MNHEY and SVGAGI. This CDR3 spans 15 amino acids. The CDR3 loop reads CASSYTIARADTQYF. The CDR3, as DNA: TGTGCCAGCAGTTACACGATCGCGCGGGCAGATACGCAGTATTTT.

The chain joins TRBV19 to TRBJ1-3; D gene uncertain. Deletions cut 7 bases from V and 2 bases from J, with 3 bases between. This CDR3 is 11 amino acids long. Germline V gene data show CDR1 as LNHDA and CDR2 as SQIVND (reference sequence). The CDR3 is CASTAGNTIYF. Written as DNA, the CDR3 is TGTGCCAGTACCGCTGGAAACACCATATATTTT.

This chain joins TRBV2 and TRBJ1-3, with 8 bases aligning to TRBD1. The J segment lost 3 bases and the V segment lost 9 bases, leaving 10 bases of the junction unmatched. The CDR3 consists of 15 residues. Looked up from germline, CDR1 is SNHLY and CDR2 is FYNNEI. CDR3 protein: CASGGRGLGGNTIYF. The CDR3, as DNA: TGTGCCAGTGGGGGCAGGGGGCTCGGTGGAAACACCATATATTTT.

This clone was recorded only once. This chain connects TRBV6-6 to TRBJ1-6; 8 nucleotides match TRBD1. V lost 6 bases to trimming and J lost 5 bases; unmatched junction nucleotides: 0. Per germline, CDR1 MNHNY and CDR2 SVGAGI (reference sequence). The CDR3 covers 13 residues. As DNA, the CDR3 is TGTGCCAGCAGACAGGGGGATAATTCACCCCTCCACTTT. This sequence encodes CASRQGDNSPLHF.

The chain is built from TRBV6-5 and TRBJ1-6, with no clear D. The germline V and J ends were trimmed by 7 bases and 7 bases, with 17 bases remaining between them. Germline-derived CDR1 and CDR2 are MNHEY and SVGAGI. The CDR3 extends over 15 amino acids. The CDR3 nucleotides are TGTGCCAGCATTCGGGGATCTAGAGGAAATTCACCCCTCCACTTT. Translated, it gives CASIRGSRGNSPLHF.

This chain connects TRBV6-5 to TRBJ1-6; 7 bases map to TRBD1. Germline CDR1 and CDR2: MNHEY and SVGAGI. The CDR3 extends over 13 amino acids. V gave up 6 bases and J gave up 4 bases; unmatched junction bases: 0. CDR3 amino acids: CASRTGYNSPLHF. CDR3 sequence (DNA): TGTGCCAGCAGGACAGGGTATAATTCACCCCTCCACTTT.

The sample holds a few counts of this clone. J is TRBJ2-7 and V is TRBV30; tentative D call: TRBD1 (6 bases). Trimming removed 2 bases at V and 7 bases at J, with 15 bases between. Germline V lookup: CDR1 GTSNPN, CDR2 SVGIG (reference sequence). The CDR3 contains 13 residues. CDR3 protein: CAWSTGRGREQYF. In DNA form, the CDR3 reads TGTGCCTGGAGTACGGGCAGGGGACGTGAGCAGTACTTC.

The chain employs TRBV7-8 and TRBJ1-1, with unresolved D. The CDR3 contains 13 residues. Germline values: CDR1 SGHVS, CDR2 FQNEAQ. Trimming removed 4 bases from V and 0 bases from J, with 6 bases in between. The chain's CDR3 is CASSSPMNTEAFF. In nucleotides, the CDR3 is TGTGCCAGCAGCTCCCCCATGAACACTGAAGCTTTCTTT.

The V and J genes are TRBV24-1 and TRBJ2-2; D is perhaps TRBD1 (6 bases). The CDR3 totals 14 residues. Trimming cost V 9 bases and J 3 bases, with 13 bases left between them. Germline CDR1 reads KGHDR; CDR2 reads SFDVKD. The CDR3 here is CATSGTQYTGELFF. The DNA for the CDR3 is TGTGCCACCTCCGGGACACAATACACCGGGGAGCTGTTTTTT.

The rearrangement links TRBV13 to TRBJ1-6; no clear D. Trimming shortened V by 5 bases and J by 7 bases, and 15 bases separated the two germline ends. CDR1 and CDR2 from the germline V gene are PRHDT and FYEKMQ (reference sequence). CDR3 size: 15 residues. CDR3 residues: CASSPAKEPNSPLHF. DNA for the CDR3: TGTGCCAGCAGCCCCGCGAAGGAGCCCAATTCACCCCTCCACTTT.

This chain connects TRBV5-1 to TRBJ1-1; D is undetermined. Germline V CDR1 and CDR2: SGHRS, YFSETQ. Deletions cut 3 bases from V and 4 bases from J, with 7 bases between. This CDR3 spans 12 amino acids. CDR3 region: CASSSGITEAFF. The CDR3 DNA is TGCGCCAGCAGCTCGGGAATCACTGAAGCTTTCTTT. Looking up the rest from reference TRBV5-1 and TRBJ1-1 gives the full variable domain: KAGVTQTPRYLIKTRGQQVTLSCSPISGHRSVSWYQQTPGQGLQFLFEYFSETQRNKGNFPGRFSGRQFSNSRSEMNVSTLELGDSALYLCASSSGITEAFFGQGTRLTVV.

The rearrangement joins TRBV18 to TRBJ2-2, with 7 positions matching TRBD1. Germline-derived CDR1 and CDR2 are KGHSH and LQKENI. This CDR3 contains 14 residues. J gave up 2 bases and V 8 bases, and 5 bases lay outside the gene matches. Here the CDR3 reads CASGGQTNTGELFF. The DNA of the CDR3 is TGTGCCAGCGGGGGACAGACCAACACCGGGGAGCTGTTTTTT.

The chain uses TRBV6-6 and TRBJ2-3; D is unresolved. The CDR3 is 15 amino acids. The ends were cut back, 7 bases at V and 1 base at J, with 15 bases in the middle. Per germline, CDR1 MNHNY and CDR2 SVGAGI (reference sequence). The chain's CDR3 is CASIAPGSRTDTQYF. For the CDR3, the DNA is TGTGCCAGCATTGCCCCCGGTAGCCGCACAGATACGCAGTATTTT.

The chain joins TRBV5-6 to TRBJ1-1, with TRBD1 matching over 8 bases. The germline V gene encodes CDR1 SGHDT and CDR2 YYEEEE. V was pared by 4 bases and J by 8 bases, with 7 bases of the junction left unmatched. This CDR3 is 13 amino acids long. Written as DNA, the CDR3 is TGTGCCAGCAGCCTAGACAGGGGAGGCGAAGCTTTCTTT. It encodes CASSLDRGGEAFF.

This rearrangement joins TRBV18 to TRBJ2-1; TRBD2 matches at 13 bases. The CDR3 sequence is 16 residues long. CDR1 is KGHSH and CDR2 is LQKENI in the germline V gene. V shed 6 bases and J 6 bases; nucleotides not matched to a gene: 8. Here the CDR3 DNA reads TGTGCCAGCTCCCCCGGACTAGCGGGAGAGGGCAATGAGCAGTTCTTC. Its translation: CASSPGLAGEGNEQFF. The full variable domain, rest sourced from reference TRBV18 and TRBJ2-1, is NAGVMQNPRHLVRRRGQEARLRCSPMKGHSHVYWYRQLPEEGLKFMVYLQKENIIDESGMPKERFSAEFPKEGPSILRIQQVVRGDSAAYFCASSPGLAGEGNEQFFGPGTRLTVL.

V and J are TRBV6-5 and TRBJ2-7, with D possibly being TRBD1 (5 bases). V was cut by 6 bases and J by 6 bases, with 18 bases left in between. CDR1 and CDR2 (germline): MNHEY, SVGAGI. This CDR3 region has 14 residues. CDR3 sequence reads: CASRNRTPLSEQYF. The CDR3 DNA reads TGTGCCAGCAGAAATCGGACACCCTTGAGCGAGCAGTACTTC.

The rearrangement links TRBV18 to TRBJ2-2; 10 bases match TRBD1. The CDR3 covers 17 residues. CDR1 and CDR2 (germline): KGHSH, LQKENI. V lost 2 bases, J lost 6 bases, and 9 bases stayed unmatched. CDR3 residues: CASSPGTGVEKAGELFF. CDR3 bases: TGTGCCAGCTCACCAGGGACAGGGGTTGAGAAGGCCGGGGAGCTGTTTTTT.

The CDR3 region has the DNA TGTGCCAGCAGTTTCCCGGGACAGGGAAAAACTGAAGCTTTCTTT. This codes for CASSFPGQGKTEAFF. This rearrangement joins TRBV28 to TRBJ1-1; 9 nucleotides line up with TRBD1. Germline loops: CDR1 MDHEN, CDR2 SYDVKM. The CDR3 sequence is 15 residues long. Germline trimming cut 3 bases from V and 5 bases from J; bases unmatched to any gene: 7.

This CDR3 reads CASRNEGVDETQYF. CDR3 in DNA: TGTGCCAGCAGAAATGAGGGGGTAGACGAGACCCAGTACTTC. This sequence joins TRBV5-4 and TRBJ2-5; weak D call: TRBD1 (6 bases). In germline, CDR1 is SGHNT, CDR2 YYREEE (reference sequence). This CDR3 has 14 residues. V was shortened by 5 bases and J by 5 bases, with 16 bases between the two germline ends.

This clone has just a few counts. The chain couples TRBV5-1 to TRBJ1-2; D uncertain. The germline CDR1 and CDR2 sequences are SGHRS and YFSETQ. V lost 0 bases and J lost 6, with 12 bases in between. This CDR3 has 14 amino acids. The CDR3 here is CASSLGQWFDGYTF. The DNA of the CDR3 is TGCGCCAGCAGCTTGGGGCAGTGGTTTGATGGCTACACCTTC.

In this sample, this clone turned up a few times. The CDR3 sequence: CASSERGTGGHEQFF. The CDR3 coding sequence is TGTGCCAGCAGTGAACGGGGGACAGGGGGCCATGAGCAGTTCTTC. The chain combines TRBV6-1 with TRBJ2-1, with 12 bases matching TRBD1. The V and J ends lost 2 bases and 8 bases, in that order; junction bases with no gene match: 4. Germline-derived CDR1 and CDR2 are MNHNS and SASEGT. The CDR3 loop spans 15 amino acids.

The chain employs TRBV7-2 and TRBJ2-5; D unclear. V was shortened by 2 bases and J by 5 bases, with 12 bases between the two germline ends. Germline loops: CDR1 SGHTA, CDR2 FQGNSA. This CDR3 is built from 14 residues. CDR3 DNA sequence: TGTGCCAGCAGCTTACCACCCCACGAGGAGACCCAGTACTTC. It encodes CASSLPPHEETQYF.

The chain couples TRBV28 to TRBJ2-1; 7 bases are shared with TRBD2. The junction had 7 bases not matched to a gene; V was cut back by 3 bases and J by 8 bases. Germline V gene sequence: CDR1 MDHEN, CDR2 SYDVKM. This CDR3 region has 14 residues. The CDR3 DNA sequence: TGTGCCAGCAGTTTTGGCGGGAGTCGGGATGAGCAGTTCTTC. Protein product: CASSFGGSRDEQFF.